The T cell receptor beta chain described here comes from a study of blood T cells in healthy people across ages. Broader study findings: Naive T cell percentage strongly correlated with TCR beta diversity.

Combining a sample-barcoded 5' primer with a J-beta primer mix, a second PCR ran for about 7 to 11 cycles. One entry per CDR3 protein results from TCRdb running MiXCR on the 5' RACE reads. The data contain roughly 720,000 distinct CDR3 sequences, roughly 53% of them singletons. Total RNA was extracted at no less than 5.5 micrograms per sample. A word on this clonotype: Its specificity is not known.

This sequence originates from a man older than 75 in good health. The sequenced sample was blood.

As DNA, the CDR3 is TGTGCCAGCACTTTTTCGGGACTAGCGGGAGAAGGTTACGAGCAGTACTTC. It codes for CASTFSGLAGEGYEQYF. The chain employs TRBV7-2 and TRBJ2-7; 14 nucleotides line up with TRBD2. The CDR3 loop spans 17 amino acids. CDR1 is SGHTA, CDR2 FQGNSA, per germline. The V and J ends lost 7 bases and 4 bases, in that order; junction bases with no gene match: 12.